Here is one T cell receptor beta chain with its context. These data come from a study of T cell changes during pregnancy in multiple sclerosis. Sequencing used immunoSEQ multiplex PCR; TCRdb keeps in-frame clones, though not all of them. The sample includes 70,000 or so clones, roughly 92% of them seen just once. Trimming removed 5 bases from V and 0 bases from J; junction bases left unmatched: 8. The CDR3 extends over 17 amino acids. Germline V gives CDR1 SGHNT, CDR2 YENEEA. This rearrangement joins TRBV11-3 to TRBJ2-7; TRBD2 matches 12 bases. The clonotype originates from a female donor in good health, enrolled as a control in a pregnancy study. The sequencing here drew on peripheral blood, taken in the third trimester of pregnancy. CDR3 nucleotides: TGTGCCAGCAGCCCTAGGCTGGGACTAGCGGGCTCCTACGAGCAGTACTTC. It translates to CASSPRLGLAGSYEQYF.